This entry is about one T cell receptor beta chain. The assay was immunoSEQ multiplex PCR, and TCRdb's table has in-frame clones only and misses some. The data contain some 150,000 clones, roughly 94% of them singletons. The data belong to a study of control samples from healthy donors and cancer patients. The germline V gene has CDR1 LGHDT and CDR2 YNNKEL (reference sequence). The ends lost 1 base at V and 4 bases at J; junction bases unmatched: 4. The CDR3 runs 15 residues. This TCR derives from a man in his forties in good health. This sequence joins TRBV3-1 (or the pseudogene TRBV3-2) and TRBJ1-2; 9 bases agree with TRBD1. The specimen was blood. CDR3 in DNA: TGTGCCAGCAGCCAAGCCCGGACAGGGGTCTATGGCTACACCTTC. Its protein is CASSQARTGVYGYTF.